These T cell receptor beta chains were read from a single sample in a study of monozygotic twins with inflammatory bowel disease. Reprocessing the 5' RACE reads, TCRdb reports a single entry for every CDR3 protein and omits DNA. The clone table shows approximately 85,000 distinct CDR3 sequences, with the ten largest holding around 6.8%. Input material: blood. These receptors came from a human donor with ulcerative colitis or Crohn's disease, or a healthy co-twin of an affected twin (not recorded which). CDR3s include the opening cysteine and the closing phenylalanine or tryptophan. A clone size is listed for some rows: how often the clone was seen (once, few, many), or a class if it is expanded.

V: TRBV5-1
J: TRBJ2-7
size: -
CDR3: CASMAGDYSYEQYF

V: TRBV20-1
J: TRBJ2-2
size: -
CDR3: CSAGQGAGELFF

V: TRBV7-2
J: TRBJ2-6
size: -
CDR3: CASSLQTAGANVLTF

V: TRBV3-1
J: TRBJ1-4
size: -
CDR3: CASSQGHPEKLFF

V: TRBV2
J: TRBJ2-7
size: -
CDR3: CASKREWYEQYF

V: TRBV29-1
J: TRBJ2-3
size: -
CDR3: CSVRSYYTDTQYF

V: TRBV7-9
J: TRBJ1-4
size: -
CDR3: CASSRPASSVEKLFF

V: TRBV20-1
J: TRBJ2-1
size: -
CDR3: CSARDPVAGKMIEQFF

V: TRBV7-2
J: TRBJ2-5
size: -
CDR3: CASSSGTSGNQETQYF

V: TRBV5-5
J: TRBJ2-4
size: -
CDR3: CASSLGAGGSKNIQYF

V: TRBV7-8
J: TRBJ1-4
size: -
CDR3: CASSLDLVGEKLFF

V: TRBV25-1
J: TRBJ2-7
size: -
CDR3: CASSEGYEQYF

V: TRBV3-1
J: TRBJ2-7
size: -
CDR3: CASSPGTSSYEQYF

V: TRBV25-1
J: TRBJ2-7
size: -
CDR3: CASSPGQGPPREQYF

V: TRBV11-2
J: TRBJ1-1
size: -
CDR3: CASSLVQNTEAFF

V: TRBV5-1
J: TRBJ2-7
size: -
CDR3: CASSLEMAGYEQYF

V: TRBV5-1
J: TRBJ1-1
size: -
CDR3: CASSPVLPPNTEAFF

V: TRBV5-1
J: TRBJ2-3
size: -
CDR3: CASSPARDRGRGDTQYF

V: TRBV5-1
J: TRBJ1-1
size: -
CDR3: CASSFTGIRDTEAFF

V: TRBV11-2
J: TRBJ2-2
size: -
CDR3: CASSLGAQRTGELFF

V: TRBV6-1
J: TRBJ2-7
size: -
CDR3: CASSLYGYSSYEQYF

V: TRBV5-4
J: TRBJ1-6
size: -
CDR3: CASSRDRDNSPLHF

V: TRBV11-2
J: TRBJ2-1
size: -
CDR3: CASSPRGGMSSYNEQFF

V: TRBV20-1
J: TRBJ2-7
size: -
CDR3: CSVDSGTGVGEQYF

V: TRBV6-5
J: TRBJ1-3
size: -
CDR3: CASSYSQNSGNTIYF

V: TRBV19
J: TRBJ1-5
size: -
CDR3: CASSIYPNQPQHF

V: TRBV12-3/TRBV12-4
J: TRBJ2-4
size: -
CDR3: CLLPGQGARENIQYF

V: TRBV5-1
J: TRBJ1-2
size: -
CDR3: CASSYPRGREIGYTF

V: TRBV12-3/TRBV12-4
J: TRBJ1-2
size: -
CDR3: CASTYLGTYGYTF

V: TRBV18
J: TRBJ2-3
size: -
CDR3: CASSLGGLHTDTQYF

V: TRBV5-6
J: TRBJ1-1
size: -
CDR3: CVSSLLVLNTEAFF

V: TRBV20-1
J: TRBJ2-5
size: -
CDR3: CSARGEGGQVGTQYF

V: TRBV5-1
J: TRBJ1-2
size: -
CDR3: CASSPGQGANGYTF

V: TRBV5-1
J: TRBJ1-1
size: -
CDR3: CASSLGDREAEAFF

V: TRBV7-2
J: TRBJ2-3
size: -
CDR3: CASSLGGGSWDTQYF

V: TRBV6-5
J: TRBJ1-2
size: -
CDR3: CASSFNRGNYGYTF

V: TRBV4-1
J: TRBJ1-1
size: -
CDR3: CASSLLTTLRGEAFF

V: TRBV18
J: TRBJ2-7
size: -
CDR3: CASSPPSGTYEQYF

V: TRBV5-1
J: TRBJ2-2
size: -
CDR3: CASSLGGTDTGELFF

V: TRBV12-3/TRBV12-4
J: TRBJ1-2
size: -
CDR3: CAIRAGNYGYTF

V: TRBV3-1
J: TRBJ2-3
size: medium-sized
CDR3: CASSQGSASGGLDTQYF